This TCR beta chain derives from a study of cytomegalovirus exposure and HLA in healthy donors (dated by TCRdb to between 2016 and 2019). Study-wide context: In an earlier analysis of around 540 of the donors, about 260 Gb of sequence data and 100 million or so unique TCR beta sequences from about 190 million T cells were reported. An early release that covered some 640 HLA-typed donors contained around 300 gigabases of sequencing data and tens of millions of unique TCR sequences. Of the approximately 400 genotyped donors, about 84% fell in the genetic ancestry cluster associated with self-reported Caucasian donors. The study was designed to test whether signatures of past pathogen exposure could be identified by cataloging public T cell receptors. The study profiled the T cell repertoires of around 700 subjects by immunosequencing and related them to cytomegalovirus serostatus. In addition to the first cohort of 650 to 800 subjects, a separate validation cohort of over 90 different subjects was used. High-throughput TCR immunosequencing, statistical association of individual TCRs with disease status, and machine learning were combined to predict cytomegalovirus infection status. A later analysis re-analyzed previously published TCR beta repertoires from several hundred donors and added high-resolution HLA genotyping to study TCR occurrence patterns. The later analysis used no new phenotypic data to find candidate immune exposures, relying instead on TCR beta sequences and their occurrence across donors. An earlier analysis of about 620 of the donors applied high-throughput TCR beta sequencing to assess whether each TCR beta V gene segment acted as functional or pseudogenic. Donor age, sex, ethnicity and CMV serostatus were collected together with the repertoire data. Genome-wide SNP genotypes for about 60% of the 666 donors were used in a later genetic analysis, which treated that subset as a discovery cohort. All discovery cohort repertoires had been generated on a single sequencing platform. HLA typing included class I and class II loci at four-digit resolution. The number of donors typed differed by locus, with 629-630 for A, B, C, DRB1 and DQB1, more than 500 for DQA1, approximately 570 for DPA1, and around 450 for DPB1. A few DR-DQ haplotypes were treated as single units for association and clustering because of strong linkage in the cohort. Among around 400 genotyped donors of the cohort, an average of approximately 200,000 unique TCR beta nucleotide sequences was sequenced per donor, of which roughly 17% were non-productive. Overall study outcomes, separate from this receptor: A few of the identified cytomegalovirus-associated TCR beta chains were confirmed in vitro to be specific for cytomegalovirus antigens. Most TCR sequences were seen in very few donors, while some public TCRs were found in many individuals. In a later analysis, the rate of TCR association differed among HLA loci, with DRB1 alleles having the most associated TCRs and HLA-C alleles having the fewest. Over 15 rarely observed V segments, including chromosome 9 orphons, were excluded from the earlier analysis of several hundred of the donors because counts were too low. According to the authors, the approach could potentially be generalized to other disease states and immunological phenotypes. Only TCR beta chains were sequenced in this cohort, and the absence of alpha or paired-chain data limited detectable features. Linkage disequilibrium might explain the correlated functional status among segregating V segments, but an unknown experimental factor could not be ruled out. Because the 87-base-pair reads could not distinguish some IMGT-functional V segments, including TRBV6-2 and TRBV6-3, those segments were excluded. A further reported finding was that TCR beta sequences accurately predicted the HLA-A and HLA-B alleles for most subjects in the first cohort. Presence/absence analyses assumed roughly uniform sequencing depth across donors, an assumption that may not hold. In a later analysis, HLA-associated TCR beta chains were found to be more clonally expanded and to have lower generation probabilities than equally common non-associated chains. Because HLA typing was missing for some donors at each locus, association tests included only the typed subset. The classifier was reported to diagnose cytomegalovirus status with high specificity and sensitivity in both the original cohort and the validation cohort. Broadly in line with IMGT annotations, most TCR beta V segments showed up in productive rearrangements about 87% or about 30% of the time in an earlier analysis of 450 to 750 of the donors. A total of about 180 TCR beta chains were listed by the study as associated with cytomegalovirus. A cluster of highly shared sequence variants was judged likely to be a technical artifact of the sequencing pipeline. Assigning TCR associations to individual alleles was difficult when HLA alleles, especially DR and DQ, strongly co-occurred. At a false discovery rate of 0.05, a later analysis linked about 17,000 TCR beta sequences to specific HLA alleles. In a later analysis, most CMV-associated TCR beta chains were found to appear HLA-restricted, with HLA associations seemingly driven largely by CMV exposure. Several of the top co-occurrence clusters appeared to be linked to parvovirus B19, influenza, CMV and Epstein-Barr virus, according to a later analysis. An association between a missense DCLRE1C variant and V-gene and J-gene trimming of TCR beta chains was found in a later genetic analysis and replicated in an independent cohort. For the cohort, immune exposure information was limited to CMV serostatus. According to a later genetic analysis, donors in an Asian-associated ancestry cluster had fewer N-insertions in productive TCRs than the approximately 670-donor mean.

On this clone: Its antigen is unknown. Qualities for individual bases were not recorded, and no much larger clone is one base off.

Taken from the germline V gene, the CDR1 and CDR2 loops are MNHEY and SVGAGI. V lost 6 bases and J lost 8 bases; the stretch between them is 16 bases long. The CDR3 measures 13 amino acids from cysteine to phenylalanine. Of all the DNA, just the CDR3 is kept, 39 bases in frame from base 1. The receptor library was made with the immunoSEQ multiplex PCR assay. For the multiplex PCR, a mixture combining 60 forward primers for TCR Vbeta segments and 13 reverse primers for TCR Jbeta segments was used. The CDR3 region of rearranged TCR beta genes was amplified from genomic DNA by a multiplex PCR assay. Amplified TCR beta libraries were sequenced as 87-base-pair reads on the Illumina HiSeq System. The authors' analysis ran thus. In a later analysis, tens of millions of unique TCR beta chains were counted across the 500 to 850 repertoires, and roughly 9.9 million of these chains were shared by at least two donors. To remove PCR and sequencing errors, raw reads were error-corrected and collapsed into unique sequences using a nearest-neighbor algorithm that merged closely related sequences. CDR3 sequences were aligned to IMGT reference sequences to assign V, D and J gene segments. For a sequence to be retained, a match of at least six nucleotides to both a V gene segment and a J gene segment was required. Rearrangements were called productive when the CDR3 lacked stop codons and stayed in frame with V and J; all others were non-productive. Following IMGT convention, CDR3 was defined as the stretch from the second conserved V-encoded cysteine to the conserved J-encoded phenylalanine. Sequences without an unambiguous match to a single V gene segment were excluded from the earlier analysis of 450 to 650 of the donors. In an earlier analysis of some 590 of the donors, a V segment was called functional when productive rearrangements were above 56.7%, and segregating when the standard deviation between donors exceeded 5%. A statistical classification framework was built for diagnosing cytomegalovirus status from the catalog of TCR beta chain sequences. In a later analysis, V and J genes were assigned by comparing TCR nucleotide sequences against IMGT/GENE-DB human TR gene sequences. Using the TCRdist pipeline, a later analysis assigned CDR3 sequences along with most-parsimonious VDJ recombination scenarios. In a later analysis, each TCR beta chain was defined by its CDR3 amino acid sequence together with its V-gene family, and reads lacking a unique V-gene family were excluded. As a way to deal with suspected cross-contamination and a sequencing artifact, a later analysis dropped approximately 570 nucleotide sequences that were highly shared and had low generation probability. In a later analysis, a clonal expansion index for each public chain was calculated from normalized within-repertoire ranks of inferred template counts. In a later analysis, generation probabilities were computed with a VDJ recombination model fitted to out-of-frame rearrangements, and the resulting probabilities were checked against IGoR. Hypergeometric tests were used in a later analysis to score TCR-TCR, TCR-HLA and TCR-CMV co-occurrence, with a repertoire-size bias correction applied to the TCR pairs. To estimate false discovery rates, a later analysis permuted the HLA or CMV assignments 20 times. In a later analysis, co-occurring TCRs were grouped using DBSCAN, and TCRdist sequence similarity was added for clustering within HLA-allele-positive subsets. For co-occurrence clustering, repertoires with fewer than 30,000 or more than 120,000 public chains were excluded, along with five or six repertoires with anomalous nucleotide sharing. Imported from immuneACCESS, the table was reduced by TCRdb to in-frame sequences with V and J called. These copies leave out some clones; in studies compared against another copy, an unresolved V gene accounts for under half, and the cause of the remainder is not known. The V and J calls and clone size come from that table; D and trimming were worked out from the DNA. The sample table records approximately 140,000 clones; 60% to 85% of these occur just once. The top ten clonotypes cover 6.5% to 7% of the sample.

The cohort was made up of several hundred healthy bone marrow donors. Cohort members were all nominally healthy when sampled, although unrecorded immune exposures were likely present. The donor was CMV seropositive and belonged to the group of 250 to 350 seropositive cohort members. Every donor gave a peripheral blood sample, and the peripheral blood mononuclear cells from that sample were used for TCR beta sequencing. Genomic DNA extraction from the blood cell samples was performed with the Qiagen DNeasy Blood Extraction Kit. The TCR comes from a woman aged 40 to 50 in good health and CMV-seropositive. The sample comprised PBMCs. The sequence is built from TRBV6-5 and TRBJ1-2; 6 matching bases give a weak D call of TRBD1. The CDR3 loop reads CASRDSLGRGYTF. Here is the DNA: TGTGCCAGCAGGGACAGCCTAGGTCGGGGCTACACCTTC.